This entry lists 28 T cell receptor beta chains sequenced from one sample in a study of blood T cell repertoires in COVID-19. Sequenced by immunoSEQ multiplex PCR; TCRdb stores in-frame clones only, minus some. The sample has roughly 500,000 clones; roughly 90% are singletons. Source material: PBMCs or T cells enriched from blood (not recorded which). These receptors originate from a middle-aged woman who had recovered from COVID-19.

The rearrangement uses TRBV21-1 and TRBJ2-1; whether TRBD2, the table's D call, matches the DNA was not checked. TRBV21-1 is shown as a pseudogene. The CDR3 has 15 amino acids. The chain's CDR3 is CASKTAESSYNEQFF. The CDR3, as DNA: TGTGCCAGCAAGACTGCAGAAAGCTCCTACAATGAGCAGTTCTTC.

The DNA of the CDR3 is TGTGCCAGCAGTTTAAGAGCTTTCGAGCAGTACTTC. It encodes CASSLRAFEQYF. The V call is TRBV12-3 or TRBV12-4, the J call TRBJ2-7; unclear D gene. The ends were cut back, 2 bases at V and 6 bases at J, with 8 bases in the middle. The length of the CDR3 is 12 residues.

This clone was observed a single time. The chain recombines TRBV9 with TRBJ2-7; TRBD2 might be the D (6 bases). The CDR3 is made up of 15 amino acids. Trimming took off 0 bases at V and 0 bases at J, with 10 bases between the two ends. Germline CDR1 SGDLS, CDR2 YYNGEE. The CDR3 DNA sequence: TGTGCCAGCAGCGTAGGCGGGGCCCGCTCCTACGAGCAGTACTTC. It specifies CASSVGGARSYEQYF.

The chain has TRBV11-1 and TRBJ2-7; 9 bases match TRBD1. V lost 4 bases, J lost 0 bases, and 7 bases stayed unmatched. Per the germline V gene, CDR1 is SGHAT and CDR2 is FQDESV (reference sequence). The CDR3 is 16 amino acids. CDR3 nucleotides: TGTGCCAGCAGCTCCCTAACAGGGGGCCTCTCCTACGAGCAGTACTTC. Its protein product is CASSSLTGGLSYEQYF.

This clone was counted a single time. The chain couples TRBV4-2 to TRBJ2-1; 7 bases fit TRBD2. Trimming took 0 bases from V and 5 from J; bases not matched to a gene: 7. This CDR3 has 16 residues. The germline CDR1 and CDR2 sequences are LGHNA and YNFKEQ. CDR3: CASSQELAALNNEQFF. The CDR3 DNA is TGTGCCAGCAGCCAAGAGCTAGCGGCGCTTAACAATGAGCAGTTCTTC.

The chain recombines TRBV2 with TRBJ1-1; unclear D gene. The V gene lost 6 bases and the J gene lost 4 bases, with 15 bases spanning the gap. Germline V lookup: CDR1 SNHLY, CDR2 FYNNEI. This CDR3 comprises 14 residues. Here the CDR3 DNA reads TGTGCCAGCAGCCCCAGGCTTGTTGGCACTGAAGCTTTCTTT. Its translation: CASSPRLVGTEAFF.

V and J are TRBV5-6 and TRBJ1-4; unclear D gene. Germline loops: CDR1 SGHDT, CDR2 YYEEEE. The CDR3 spans 13 residues. Trimming shortened V by 3 bases and J by 5 bases, and 8 bases separated the two germline ends. Here the CDR3 reads CASSSATNEKLFF. In DNA, the CDR3 is TGTGCCAGCAGCTCCGCTACGAATGAAAAACTGTTTTTT.

In this sample, this clone turned up once. The rearrangement uses TRBV27 and TRBJ1-1, with a weak D call TRBD1 (6 bases). CDR1 and CDR2 from the germline V gene are MNHEY and SMNVEV (reference sequence). Trimming took off 6 bases at V and 2 bases at J, with 16 bases between the two ends. The CDR3 sequence is 15 residues long. The chain's CDR3 is CASRGSGRGNTEAFF. CDR3 coding DNA: TGTGCCAGCAGGGGCTCCGGCAGGGGAAACACTGAAGCTTTCTTT.

The J gene is TRBJ2-1, the V gene TRBV2; TRBD1 aligns across 7 bases. Germline-derived CDR1 and CDR2 are SNHLY and FYNNEI. This CDR3 comprises 13 residues. With 6 bases clipped from V and 7 bases from J, the junction kept 6 bases outside the gene matches. In DNA form, the CDR3 reads TGTGCCAGCAGCGGGGACAGAAGAAATGAGCAGTTCTTC. Protein sequence: CASSGDRRNEQFF. Using reference TRBV2 and TRBJ2-1 for the parts outside the CDR3, the full variable domain is EPEVTQTPSHQVTQMGQEVILRCVPISNHLYFYWYRQILGQKVEFLVSFYNNEISEKSEIFDDQFSVERPDGSNFTLKIRSTKLEDSAMYFCASSGDRRNEQFFGPGTRLTVL.

V usage is TRBV6-4 and J usage is TRBJ1-5; 8 bases align to TRBD1. V trimming: 5 bases; J trimming: 2 bases; junction bases outside the gene matches: 2. The CDR3 runs 14 residues. CDR1 and CDR2 (germline): MRHNA, SNTAGT. The CDR3 DNA follows: TGTGCCAGCAGTCAACAGGGGGGCAATCAGCCCCAGCATTTT. This translates into CASSQQGGNQPQHF.

A single count supports this clone. V and J are TRBV18 and TRBJ2-1; 11 bases match TRBD2. Germline values: CDR1 KGHSH, CDR2 LQKENI. V lost 0 bases to trimming and J lost 2 bases; unmatched junction nucleotides: 3. The CDR3 is 17 residues long. DNA of the CDR3: TGTGCCAGCTCACCACCCAAGACTAGCGGGACCTACAATGAGCAGTTCTTC. It encodes CASSPPKTSGTYNEQFF.

The chain carries TRBV7-6 and TRBJ2-5; D gene ambiguous. Germline assignment: CDR1 SGHVS and CDR2 FNYEAQ. The CDR3 length is 13 residues. The V end was cut by 5 bases, the J end by 3 bases, with 10 bases between. CDR3 bases: TGTGCCAGCAGCCTAAACCGGGAAGAGACCCAGTACTTC. Amino acid sequence: CASSLNREETQYF.

The CDR3 sequence: CASLGWRTQYF. CDR3 in DNA: TGTGCCAGCCTGGGATGGAGGACGCAGTATTTT. The chain carries TRBV6-5 and TRBJ2-3, with D possibly matching TRBD2 (5 bases). Germline loops: CDR1 MNHEY, CDR2 SVGAGI. There are 11 residues in the CDR3. V gave up 8 bases and J gave up 9 bases, with 12 bases separating them.

The sample holds one count of this clone. This chain connects TRBV6-1 to TRBJ2-1, with 11 bases aligning to TRBD2. Germline trimming cut 1 base from V and 4 bases from J; bases unmatched to any gene: 12. In germline, CDR1 is MNHNS, CDR2 SASEGT. The CDR3 is made up of 19 amino acids. CDR3 region: CASSEGASGRFFAYNEQFF. The CDR3 DNA sequence: TGTGCCAGCAGTGAAGGGGCTAGCGGGAGGTTTTTCGCTTACAATGAGCAGTTCTTC.

This clone was observed a single time. This sequence joins TRBV2 and TRBJ1-2, with 8 bases fitting TRBD1. Germline lookup yields CDR1 SNHLY and CDR2 FYNNEI. The CDR3 sequence is 16 residues long. The trim removed 1 base at V and 3 bases at J, leaving 7 bases unmatched. The CDR3 reads CASSEGRGRGDYGYTF. The CDR3 coding sequence is TGTGCCAGCAGTGAAGGCAGGGGGCGCGGAGACTATGGCTACACCTTC.

The chain carries TRBV7-9 and TRBJ2-1; 12 bases agree with TRBD2. J was trimmed by 6 bases and V by 1 base; bases with no gene match: 7. Germline V gene data show CDR1 as SEHNR and CDR2 as FQNEAQ (reference sequence). CDR3 length: 17 residues. The CDR3 is CASSLGTTSGSLNEQFF. CDR3 coding DNA: TGTGCCAGCAGCTTAGGCACGACTAGCGGGAGTCTCAATGAGCAGTTCTTC.

V is TRBV19 and J is TRBJ1-1, with D hard to call. The CDR3 contains 12 residues. V was clipped by 6 bases and J by 7 bases, with 12 bases between them. From germline, CDR1 is LNHDA and CDR2 SQIVND (reference sequence). CDR3 in amino acids: CASSSLQREAFF. CDR3 DNA sequence: TGTGCCAGTAGCAGTCTCCAACGTGAAGCTTTCTTT.

CDR3 sequence: CASSLGELYEQYF. The CDR3 region has the DNA TGTGCCAGCAGTTTAGGGGAACTATACGAGCAGTACTTC. The rearrangement links TRBV6-5 to TRBJ2-7; D might be TRBD1 (5 bases). Germline V gene sequence: CDR1 MNHEY, CDR2 SVGAGI. V was trimmed by 4 bases and J by 4 bases, leaving 11 bases between them. The CDR3 spans 13 residues.

This clone appeared a single time. This chain connects TRBV3-1 (or the pseudogene TRBV3-2) to TRBJ2-5; 7 bases are shared with TRBD1. The V gene end was trimmed by 4 bases and the J gene end by 5 bases; junction bases not matched to a gene: 7. The CDR3 is 14 amino acids. Germline values: CDR1 LGHDT, CDR2 YNNKEL (reference sequence). CDR3 DNA sequence: TGTGCCAGCAGCCGGCAGACAGGGAAGGAGACCCAGTACTTC. This sequence encodes CASSRQTGKETQYF.

The sample holds a few counts of this clone. The rearrangement uses TRBV19 and TRBJ2-7; TRBD2 might be the D (6 bases). Germline lookup yields CDR1 LNHDA and CDR2 SQIVND (reference sequence). The V gene lost 8 bases and the J gene lost 7 bases, with 18 bases spanning the gap. CDR3 length: 13 residues. CDR3 protein: CASHLAERREQYF. The CDR3 bases are TGTGCCAGTCACTTAGCGGAAAGGAGGGAGCAGTACTTC.

The count of this clone is one. The genes are TRBV5-1 and TRBJ2-7, with TRBD2 identical over 8 bases. The CDR3 totals 14 residues. With 7 bases clipped from V and 2 bases from J, the junction kept 8 bases outside the gene matches. From germline, CDR1 is SGHRS and CDR2 YFSETQ. The CDR3 DNA reads as TGCGCCAGCCGACCGGGACTAGGGGCCTACGAGCAGTACTTC. Translated, it gives CASRPGLGAYEQYF.

With regard to this clone: Other DNA sequences in the same sample also yield this CDR3. The rearrangement links TRBV2 to TRBJ1-2; D is unclear. This CDR3 spans 11 amino acids. V was clipped by 8 bases and J by 3 bases, with 7 bases between them. Germline V lookup: CDR1 SNHLY, CDR2 FYNNEI. DNA for the CDR3: TGTGCCAGCTCCTACTACTATGGCTACACCTTC. This translates into CASSYYYGYTF.

The gene calls are TRBV7-2 and TRBJ2-7; D ambiguous. V was trimmed by 6 bases and J by 0 bases, leaving 12 bases between them. Germline lookup yields CDR1 SGHTA and CDR2 FQGNSA. The CDR3 spans 14 residues. The CDR3 is CASSRDWSSYEQYF. The CDR3 DNA reads as TGTGCCAGCAGTCGCGACTGGAGCTCCTACGAGCAGTACTTC.

The CDR3 sequence: CASSLYTGGGDTQYF. DNA for the CDR3: TGTGCCAGCAGCTTATATACGGGAGGCGGAGATACGCAGTATTTT. The chain employs TRBV11-3 and TRBJ2-3, with 7 bases lining up with TRBD2. This CDR3 comprises 15 residues. The germline gives CDR1 SGHNT, CDR2 YENEEA. J was trimmed by 5 bases and V by 2 bases; bases with no gene match: 7.

The chain couples TRBV10-3 to TRBJ1-1; D not resolved. Germline V gives CDR1 ENHRY, CDR2 SYGVKD. The CDR3 loop spans 14 amino acids. V was clipped by 3 bases and J by 1 base, with 9 bases between them. For the CDR3, the DNA is TGTGCCATCAGTGATATAGCGGGGAACACTGAAGCTTTCTTT. Amino acid sequence: CAISDIAGNTEAFF.

V gene TRBV9 combines with J gene TRBJ1-2; no reliable D call. Germline-derived CDR1 and CDR2 are SGDLS and YYNGEE. This CDR3 is 17 amino acids long. Trimming cost V 0 bases and J 2 bases, with 17 bases left between them. Here the CDR3 reads CASSVEGGIPPNYGYTF. DNA of the CDR3: TGTGCCAGCAGCGTAGAGGGAGGGATCCCCCCCAACTATGGCTACACCTTC. The whole variable domain, filled in from reference TRBV9 and TRBJ1-2, reads DSGVTQTPKHLITATGQRVTLRCSPRSGDLSVYWYQQSLDQGLQFLIQYYNGEERAKGNILERFSAQQFPDLHSELNLSSLELGDSALYFCASSVEGGIPPNYGYTFGSGTRLTVV.

The CDR3 loop reads CASSFWGPFAGGGINEQFF. The CDR3 DNA sequence: TGTGCCAGCAGTTTTTGGGGCCCCTTTGCGGGAGGTGGTATAAATGAGCAGTTCTTC. The chain is built from TRBV6-2 or TRBV6-3 and TRBJ2-1, with TRBD2 identical over 8 bases. CDR3 length: 19 residues. Germline lookup yields CDR1 MNHEY and CDR2 SVGEGT. V shed 4 bases and J 7 bases; nucleotides not matched to a gene: 21.

The genes are TRBV4-3 and TRBJ1-1; the match to TRBD1 covers 8 bases. This CDR3 contains 15 residues. Germline V gives CDR1 LGHNA, CDR2 YSLEER. V trimming: 5 bases; J trimming: 6 bases; junction bases outside the gene matches: 11. The CDR3 bases are TGCGCCAGCAGCTTGCGGACAGGGTACTTGTCTGAAGCTTTCTTT. It encodes CASSLRTGYLSEAFF.